This T cell receptor beta chain was observed in a study of OX40 agonist ivuxolimab in advanced cancers. For the study at large: Checkpoint inhibitors had been given previously to 40% of patients. Study-level results: CD8+ T cells were the subset that, on average, had more expanded clones than CD4+.

Libraries were prepared by immunoSEQ multiplex PCR; TCRdb keeps only in-frame clonotypes and omits some of them. The sample yields some 37,000 clones, about 81% seen once. This clone was counted only a few times. What it binds is not known. Trimming left V 2 bases short and J 12 bases short, with 17 bases between. This CDR3 is 13 amino acids long. Germline V gene sequence: CDR1 MNHEY, CDR2 SMNVEV (reference sequence). This receptor was obtained from an adult with an advanced solid tumor such as melanoma, head and neck, liver or kidney cancer. Sequences were derived from CD4+ or CD8+ T cells sorted from blood, sampled in a trial of the OX40 agonist ivuxolimab. The chain links TRBV27 to TRBJ2-7; tentative D call: TRBD1 (5 bases). This CDR3 reads CASSLRPDTSGYF. The CDR3 DNA follows: TGTGCCAGCAGTTTACGGCCGGACACCTCTGGGTACTTC.